This passage covers 18 T cell receptor beta chains from one sample sequenced in a study of cytomegalovirus exposure and HLA in healthy donors. Using immunoSEQ multiplex PCR, the repertoire was profiled, and TCRdb retains in-frame clones only, with some absent. The table shows fewer than 250,000 clones, with around 78% occurring only once. Material for sequencing was PBMCs. These receptors were taken from a woman younger than 35 in good health and CMV-seronegative.

The V call is TRBV10-2, the J call TRBJ1-1; D is possibly TRBD1 (5 bases). This CDR3 is built from 13 residues. V shed 3 bases and J shed 1 base, with 6 bases lying between them. Germline V lookup: CDR1 WSHSY, CDR2 SAAADI. The CDR3 nucleotides are TGCGCCAGCAGTGATCAGGGGAACACTGAAGCTTTCTTT. Translated: CASSDQGNTEAFF.

This chain uses TRBV6-1 with TRBJ2-7, with D perhaps matching TRBD1 or TRBD2 (5 bases each). V lost 8 bases and J 3 bases, leaving 14 bases between the germline ends. The germline V gene encodes CDR1 MNHNS and CDR2 SASEGT. This CDR3 region has 13 residues. The CDR3 loop reads CASSGTEFYEQYF. CDR3 coding DNA: TGTGCCAGCTCCGGGACGGAGTTCTACGAGCAGTACTTC.

This clone was seen only a few times. The chain has TRBV30 and TRBJ1-5; D is possibly TRBD1 (6 bases). V was cut by 2 bases and J by 3 bases, with 14 bases left in between. CDR3 length equals 15 residues. Germline values: CDR1 GTSNPN, CDR2 SVGIG (reference sequence). In DNA, the CDR3 is TGTGCCTGGAGTACAGGGACATCCCCCAATCAGCCCCAGCATTTT. Translation gives CAWSTGTSPNQPQHF.

This clone was recorded a few times. The V call is TRBV19, the J call TRBJ1-2; D unclear. The CDR3 runs to 12 residues. V was shortened by 4 bases and J by 8 bases, with 11 bases between the two germline ends. Germline V gives CDR1 LNHDA, CDR2 SQIVND (reference sequence). CDR3 residues: CASSTGVSGYTF. In DNA form, the CDR3 reads TGTGCCAGTAGTACTGGTGTGTCGGGCTACACCTTC.

The chain couples TRBV2 to TRBJ1-1; no clear D. The CDR3 loop spans 13 amino acids. Germline values: CDR1 SNHLY, CDR2 FYNNEI. The ends were cut back, 2 bases at V and 3 bases at J, with 7 bases in the middle. The CDR3 sequence: CASSESGHTEAFF. The CDR3 nucleotides read TGTGCCAGCAGTGAATCGGGCCACACTGAAGCTTTCTTT.

The gene calls are TRBV5-1 and TRBJ1-1; 8 bases line up with TRBD1. The V segment lost 4 bases and the J segment 5 bases; nucleotides outside the gene matches: 13. Germline loops: CDR1 SGHRS, CDR2 YFSETQ. This CDR3 is built from 16 residues. The CDR3, as DNA: TGCGCCAGCAGCGGGGCCGGACAGGGAAGGATAACTGAAGCTTTCTTT. Translated: CASSGAGQGRITEAFF.

The chain combines TRBV30 with TRBJ2-3; D might be TRBD1 (6 bases). The CDR3 consists of 12 residues. With 2 bases removed from V and 4 bases from J, the gap between germline ends came to 7 bases. CDR1 and CDR2 from the germline V gene are GTSNPN and SVGIG (reference sequence). CDR3 bases: TGTGCCTGGAGTACAGGGCCAGATACGCAGTATTTT. Its protein is CAWSTGPDTQYF.

The gene calls are TRBV6-5 and TRBJ1-1; 7 bases map to TRBD1. This CDR3 region has 14 residues. The V and J ends lost 4 bases and 0 bases, in that order; junction bases with no gene match: 2. Germline CDR1 MNHEY, CDR2 SVGAGI. The CDR3 DNA reads as TGTGCCAGCAGTTGGGGACAGATGAACACTGAAGCTTTCTTT. As protein: CASSWGQMNTEAFF.

The chain carries TRBV5-4 and TRBJ2-2, with TRBD1 matching 9 bases. The germline gives CDR1 SGHNT, CDR2 YYREEE (reference sequence). The CDR3 totals 16 residues. V lost 2 bases, J lost 7 bases, and 9 bases stayed unmatched. The CDR3 nucleotides are TGTGCCAGCAGCTTATCCGAACAGGGGGCTGTCGGGGAGCTGTTTTTT. This encodes CASSLSEQGAVGELFF.

This sequence joins TRBV6-1 and TRBJ2-5; D unresolved. There are 12 residues in the CDR3. V lost 5 bases, J lost 4 bases, and 8 bases lay in between. Per the germline V gene, CDR1 is MNHNS and CDR2 is SASEGT. The chain's CDR3 is CASSPYGETQYF. CDR3 DNA: TGTGCCAGCAGTCCCTATGGAGAGACCCAGTACTTC.

The chain combines TRBV30 with TRBJ2-2, with TRBD1 identical over 7 bases. Trimming cost V 8 bases and J 0 bases; bases outside gene matches: 9. In germline, CDR1 is GTSNPN, CDR2 SVGIG (reference sequence). The CDR3 loop spans 15 amino acids. CDR3 in DNA: TGTGCCACCCGGAGACAGGGAACGAACACCGGGGAGCTGTTTTTT. Its protein product is CATRRQGTNTGELFF.

The V call is TRBV9, the J call TRBJ1-2; D gene unclear. Germline V lookup: CDR1 SGDLS, CDR2 YYNGEE. V gave up 0 bases and J gave up 6 bases, with 12 bases separating them. This CDR3 has 14 amino acids. CDR3 sequence reads: CASSVGGRTHGYTF. The CDR3 DNA reads TGTGCCAGCAGCGTAGGGGGAAGAACCCATGGCTACACCTTC. The variable domain in full, with the rest retrieved from reference TRBV9 and TRBJ1-2, is DSGVTQTPKHLITATGQRVTLRCSPRSGDLSVYWYQQSLDQGLQFLIQYYNGEERAKGNILERFSAQQFPDLHSELNLSSLELGDSALYFCASSVGGRTHGYTFGSGTRLTVV.

The chain recombines TRBV25-1 with TRBJ2-5; possibly TRBD1 or TRBD2 for D (5 bases each). The CDR3 is 13 residues long. The germline gives CDR1 MGHDK, CDR2 SYGVNS. Trimming left V 8 bases short and J 5 bases short, with 15 bases between. The CDR3 DNA follows: TGTGCCAGCGAAAGGGGCCCGGGGGAGACCCAGTACTTC. This translates into CASERGPGETQYF.

The gene calls are TRBV2 and TRBJ1-4; D is undetermined. The CDR3 contains 16 residues. Germline lookup yields CDR1 SNHLY and CDR2 FYNNEI. Trimming cost V 6 bases and J 1 base, with 15 bases left between them. The CDR3 DNA reads TGTGCCAGCAGGGAGACCCAAGGAGGAACTAATGAAAAACTGTTTTTT. This encodes CASRETQGGTNEKLFF. The whole variable domain, filled in from reference TRBV2 and TRBJ1-4, reads EPEVTQTPSHQVTQMGQEVILRCVPISNHLYFYWYRQILGQKVEFLVSFYNNEISEKSEIFDDQFSVERPDGSNFTLKIRSTKLEDSAMYFCASRETQGGTNEKLFFGSGTQLSVL.

The V and J genes are TRBV30 and TRBJ2-1; D ambiguous. In germline, CDR1 is GTSNPN, CDR2 SVGIG (reference sequence). With 0 bases removed from V and 8 bases from J, the gap between germline ends came to 8 bases. This CDR3 region has 12 residues. The CDR3 DNA follows: TGTGCCTGGAGTGTAAGTGTTTATGAGCAGTTCTTC. It yields the protein CAWSVSVYEQFF.

The chain uses TRBV2 and TRBJ2-3, with TRBD1 as a possible D gene (6 bases). Looked up from germline, CDR1 is SNHLY and CDR2 is FYNNEI. The CDR3 consists of 13 residues. V was pared by 7 bases and J by 5 bases, with 13 bases between. The CDR3 sequence: CASTGAGEDTQYF. The CDR3 DNA sequence: TGTGCCAGCACCGGGGCAGGGGAAGATACGCAGTATTTT.

This clone has just a few counts. This chain links TRBV6-5 with TRBJ2-7; no clear D. Germline V lookup: CDR1 MNHEY, CDR2 SVGAGI. This CDR3 has 14 amino acids. The V and J ends lost 7 bases and 7 bases respectively, with 20 bases between them. CDR3 in amino acids: CASKPDRLWGEQYF. The CDR3 DNA reads as TGTGCCAGCAAACCGGACCGCCTGTGGGGAGAGCAGTACTTC.

CDR3: CASSQIVGVGEGYTF. As DNA, the CDR3 is TGTGCCAGCAGCCAAATAGTGGGGGTAGGAGAAGGCTACACCTTC. The chain employs TRBV4-2 and TRBJ1-2, with D possibly TRBD1 on 5 matching bases. The V end lost 2 bases, the J end lost 8 bases, and 18 bases lay between the germline ends. The CDR3 spans 15 residues. Germline CDR1 is LGHNA and CDR2 is YNFKEQ.